What follows are 10 T cell receptor beta chains derived from one specimen sequenced in a study of beta chain features in type 1 diabetes. Expressed TCRB transcripts were sequenced after all isolated RNA was converted to cDNA. TCRdb's table, derived via immunoSEQ multiplex PCR, lists solely in-frame clones and lacks some. The repertoire holds 350,000 or so clones, with roughly a fifth as singletons. The specimen sequenced was naive CD4+ T cells from blood. The receptor source for this set is a woman under 30 in good health.

This clone occurred a few times. The chain combines TRBV7-2 with TRBJ2-7, with a possible D match to TRBD2 (5 bases). CDR3 length: 14 residues. The germline gives CDR1 SGHTA, CDR2 FQGNSA. V lost 5 bases and J 0 bases, leaving 11 bases between the germline ends. The CDR3, as DNA: TGTGCCAGCAGCCCCTCGAGGGACTCCTACGAGCAGTACTTC. This gives the protein CASSPSRDSYEQYF.

The chain combines TRBV7-6 with TRBJ2-5; a weak D match, TRBD2 (6 bases). Trimming took 0 bases from V and 4 from J, leaving 12 bases between them. The germline V gene has CDR1 SGHVS and CDR2 FNYEAQ. The CDR3 spans 15 residues. CDR3 nucleotide sequence: TGTGCCAGCAGCTTAGCTAACGGGGGTGGAGAGACCCAGTACTTC. It translates to CASSLANGGGETQYF.

The J gene is TRBJ2-7, the V gene TRBV4-1, with D possibly being TRBD1 (5 bases). Germline V CDR1 and CDR2: MGHRA, YSYEKL. Trimming shortened V by 1 base and J by 0 bases, and 10 bases separated the two germline ends. This CDR3 comprises 15 residues. CDR3 DNA sequence: TGCGCCAGCAGCCAAGTTTCGGACAACTCCTACGAGCAGTACTTC. Protein sequence: CASSQVSDNSYEQYF.

This clone was counted between two and nine times. The CDR3 spells CASSSRQAQETQYF. For the CDR3, the DNA is TGTGCCAGCTCATCACGACAGGCACAAGAGACCCAGTACTTC. The chain employs TRBV18 and TRBJ2-5; possibly TRBD1 for D (6 bases). Germline V CDR1 and CDR2: KGHSH, LQKENI. V lost 5 bases and J lost 2, with 12 bases in between. The CDR3 runs to 14 residues.

This clone was detected a few times. The chain links TRBV18 to TRBJ2-2, with 7 bases matching TRBD1. Per the germline V gene, CDR1 is KGHSH and CDR2 is LQKENI. The V gene end was trimmed by 5 bases and the J gene end by 1 base; junction bases not matched to a gene: 4. This CDR3 comprises 15 residues. This chain's CDR3 is CASSERTGNTGELFF. The CDR3 region has the DNA TGTGCCAGCTCAGAACGGACAGGGAACACCGGGGAGCTGTTTTTT.

The chain carries TRBV6-5 and TRBJ2-5, with 8 bases fitting TRBD2. This CDR3 has 15 residues. With 0 bases clipped from V and 5 bases from J, the junction kept 5 bases outside the gene matches. The germline CDR1 and CDR2 sequences are MNHEY and SVGAGI. DNA for the CDR3: TGTGCCAGCAGTTACTCTTCGAGCGGGGGTGAGACCCAGTACTTC. It encodes CASSYSSSGGETQYF.

Concerning this clone itself: This sample includes further DNA sequences coding for the same CDR3. The V gene is TRBV7-2, the J gene TRBJ1-5; D ambiguous. There are 13 residues in the CDR3. Germline V gene sequence: CDR1 SGHTA, CDR2 FQGNSA. Between the trimmed V and J ends, which lost 3 bases and 2 bases, there was a span of 5 bases. CDR3 nucleotide sequence: TGTGCCAGCAGCTTGCAGGGCAATCAGCCCCAGCATTTT. Translated, it gives CASSLQGNQPQHF.

The chain joins TRBV30 to TRBJ2-7, with 7 bases fitting TRBD1. The V and J ends lost 4 bases and 2 bases, in that order; junction bases with no gene match: 8. The CDR3 totals 14 residues. Germline V gene sequence: CDR1 GTSNPN, CDR2 SVGIG (reference sequence). In nucleotides, the CDR3 is TGTGCCTGGAAAGCCGGGACAGTGGCCTACGAGCAGTACTTC. Encoded protein: CAWKAGTVAYEQYF. Looking up the rest from reference TRBV30 and TRBJ2-7 gives the full variable domain: SQTIHQWPATLVQPVGSPLSLECTVEGTSNPNLYWYRQAAGRGLQLLFYSVGIGQISSEVPQNLSASRPQDRQFILSSKKLLLSDSGFYLCAWKAGTVAYEQYFGPGTRLTVT.

The chain uses TRBV18 and TRBJ1-2, with a possible D match to TRBD1 (5 bases). Trimming left V 4 bases short and J 1 base short, with 10 bases between. Looked up from germline, CDR1 is KGHSH and CDR2 is LQKENI. The CDR3 loop spans 14 amino acids. The CDR3 nucleotides read TGTGCCAGCTCACTGGCGACAGATAACTATGGCTACACCTTC. It yields the protein CASSLATDNYGYTF.

This clone was seen a few times. The rearrangement links TRBV20-1 to TRBJ1-3; D is ambiguous. CDR1 and CDR2 from the germline V gene are DFQATT and SNEGSKA (reference sequence). The CDR3 length is 11 residues. CDR3 coding DNA: TGCAGCGGATACTATGGGAACACCATATATTTT. The encoded protein is CSGYYGNTIYF.